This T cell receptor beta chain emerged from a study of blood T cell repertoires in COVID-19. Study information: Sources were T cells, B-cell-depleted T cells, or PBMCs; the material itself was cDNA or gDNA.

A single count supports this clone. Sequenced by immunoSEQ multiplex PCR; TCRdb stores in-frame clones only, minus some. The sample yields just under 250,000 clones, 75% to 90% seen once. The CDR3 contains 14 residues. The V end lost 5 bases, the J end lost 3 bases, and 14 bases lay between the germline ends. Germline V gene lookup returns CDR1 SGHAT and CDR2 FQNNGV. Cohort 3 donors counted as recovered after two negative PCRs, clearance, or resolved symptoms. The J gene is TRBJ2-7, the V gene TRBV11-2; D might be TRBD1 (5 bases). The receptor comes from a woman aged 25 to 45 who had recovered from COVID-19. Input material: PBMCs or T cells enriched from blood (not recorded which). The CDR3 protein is CASSPTATVYEQYF. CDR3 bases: TGTGCCAGCAGCCCCACGGCGACAGTCTACGAGCAGTACTTC.